What follows are 27 T cell receptor beta chains derived from one specimen sequenced in a study of STAT5B mutations in CD4+ large granular lymphocyte leukemia (dated by TCRdb to the early 2020s). The library came from the immunoSEQ multiplex PCR assay. Drawn from immuneACCESS, this table holds only the in-frame rearrangements with V and J called that TCRdb kept. Clones are partly lost; checked studies trace under half to an unresolved V gene and leave the rest unexplained. Across this sample there are around 38,000 clones, with approximately 90% seen only once. The ten largest clones capture 3.4% of the sample. Source material: CD4+ T cells from blood buffy coats. The receptors shown here come from a human donor in good health.

The rearrangement links TRBV7-2 to TRBJ2-7; D is perhaps TRBD1 or TRBD2 (5 bases each). The ends were cut back, 0 bases at V and 13 bases at J, with 13 bases in the middle. Per germline, CDR1 SGHTA and CDR2 FQGNSA. The CDR3 extends over 12 amino acids. The CDR3 sequence: CASSLAIGTFYF. In DNA form, the CDR3 reads TGTGCCAGCAGCTTAGCGATCGGGACGTTTTACTTC.

V and J are TRBV5-4 and TRBJ2-5; 9 bases align to TRBD2. Trimming at V came to 5 bases and at J to 2 bases, leaving 7 bases not matched to a gene. This CDR3 contains 15 residues. Germline CDR1 SGHNT, CDR2 YYREEE (reference sequence). The CDR3 region is CASSPSGRWQETQYF. As DNA, the CDR3 is TGTGCCAGCAGTCCGAGCGGGAGGTGGCAAGAGACCCAGTACTTC.

DNA for the CDR3: TGTGCCAGCAGTGAACTCGGAAGCGGGGCCTACACCGGGGAGCTGTTTTTT. The encoded protein is CASSELGSGAYTGELFF. The chain couples TRBV2 to TRBJ2-2; 7 nucleotides agree with TRBD2. The trim removed 2 bases at V and 3 bases at J, leaving 9 bases unmatched. Germline V gene lookup returns CDR1 SNHLY and CDR2 FYNNEI. CDR3 length: 17 amino acids. Combining the CDR3 with reference TRBV2 and TRBJ2-2 gives the whole variable domain EPEVTQTPSHQVTQMGQEVILRCVPISNHLYFYWYRQILGQKVEFLVSFYNNEISEKSEIFDDQFSVERPDGSNFTLKIRSTKLEDSAMYFCASSELGSGAYTGELFFGEGSRLTVL.

This chain's CDR3 is CSVYLGGSGNTEAFF. The CDR3 nucleotides are TGCAGCGTCTACCTAGGGGGCTCTGGCAACACTGAAGCTTTCTTT. The V gene is TRBV29-1, the J gene TRBJ1-1, with 7 positions matching TRBD1. V lost 6 bases and J lost 2; bases outside the gene matches: 12. Germline lookup yields CDR1 SQVTM and CDR2 ANQGSEA. The CDR3 is 15 residues long.

The chain combines TRBV28 with TRBJ2-7; 10 nucleotides align to TRBD2. The CDR3 is made up of 16 amino acids. The V segment lost 6 bases and the J segment 2 bases; nucleotides outside the gene matches: 10. CDR1 is MDHEN, CDR2 SYDVKM, per germline. The CDR3, as DNA: TGTGCCAGCAGGCCAGCGGGAGGGCCCCCCACCTACGAGCAGTACTTC. Its protein product is CASRPAGGPPTYEQYF. The complete variable domain, with remaining parts taken from reference TRBV28 and TRBJ2-7, reads DVKVTQSSRYLVKRTGEKVFLECVQDMDHENMFWYRQDPGLGLRLIYFSYDVKMKEKGDIPEGYSVSREKKERFSLILESASTNQTSMYLCASRPAGGPPTYEQYFGPGTRLTVT.

The chain joins TRBV21-1 to TRBJ2-3; the D segment call TRBD1 is taken from the table without a DNA check. TRBV21-1 has pseudogene status. This CDR3 has 15 amino acids. The CDR3 nucleotides read TGTGCCAGCAGCAAAGGGACAGTTTGCACAGATACGCAGTATTTT. Encoded protein: CASSKGTVCTDTQYF.

In its sample, this clone was seen a few times. The chain carries TRBV20-1 and TRBJ1-4; no clear D gene. V gave up 5 bases and J gave up 8 bases, with 6 bases separating them. Germline CDR1 is DFQATT and CDR2 is SNEGSKA (reference sequence). There are 10 residues in the CDR3. CDR3 residues: CSARGEKLFF. The DNA for the CDR3 is TGCAGTGCTCGAGGAGAAAAACTGTTTTTT.

This sequence joins TRBV27 and TRBJ2-3; possible D gene TRBD2, 5 bases. V lost 3 bases to trimming and J lost 1 base, with 5 bases between them. The CDR3 totals 13 residues. Per germline, CDR1 MNHEY and CDR2 SMNVEV (reference sequence). The CDR3 bases are TGTGCCAGCAGTTTCGGGGGCACAGATACGCAGTATTTT. Amino acid sequence: CASSFGGTDTQYF.

The genes are TRBV2 and TRBJ2-5; D is perhaps TRBD1 (6 bases). CDR1 is SNHLY, CDR2 FYNNEI, per germline. The CDR3 runs to 13 residues. Trimming left V 2 bases short and J 4 bases short, with 8 bases between. Written as DNA, the CDR3 is TGTGCCAGCAGTGAATTGGGGGCAGAGACCCAGTACTTC. This gives the protein CASSELGAETQYF.

The J gene is TRBJ1-2, the V gene TRBV10-3, with TRBD1 matching over 7 bases. This CDR3 region has 14 residues. V gave up 7 bases and J gave up 7 bases; unmatched junction bases: 12. Germline V gene data show CDR1 as ENHRY and CDR2 as SYGVKD. CDR3: CAITAGGKYSGYTF. The CDR3 DNA reads TGTGCCATCACAGCAGGGGGGAAGTATAGTGGCTACACCTTC.

The chain has TRBV18 and TRBJ2-1, with a possible D match to TRBD2 (6 bases). Germline V gene sequence: CDR1 KGHSH, CDR2 LQKENI. Trimming took 2 bases from V and 9 from J, leaving 14 bases between them. The CDR3 is 14 residues long. CDR3 sequence reads: CASSPGSGQVEQFF. The DNA for the CDR3 is TGTGCCAGCTCACCAGGAAGCGGGCAGGTTGAGCAGTTCTTC.

The chain is built from TRBV10-1 and TRBJ2-1; 15 nucleotides align to TRBD2. The CDR3 is 18 residues long. J gave up 9 bases and V 1 base, and 10 bases lay outside the gene matches. Germline V gene lookup returns CDR1 WNHNN and CDR2 SYGVQD (reference sequence). CDR3 DNA: TGCGCCAGCAGTGAGTTCACGCGGACTAGCGGGAGGGCCAGTGAGCAGTTCTTC. Amino acids: CASSEFTRTSGRASEQFF.

The V and J genes are TRBV4-2 and TRBJ2-7; TRBD2 aligns across 8 bases. CDR3 length: 16 residues. Germline assignment: CDR1 LGHNA and CDR2 YNFKEQ. The J segment lost 2 bases and the V segment lost 3 bases, leaving 9 bases of the junction unmatched. CDR3 nucleotide sequence: TGTGCCAGCAGCCATCCGAGCGGGAGTGGCACCTACGAGCAGTACTTC. This sequence encodes CASSHPSGSGTYEQYF.

The CDR3 region has the DNA TGTGCCAGCAGTTCAGCCGGGACAGGGGGCCCCTACAATGAGCAGTTCTTC. Residues: CASSSAGTGGPYNEQFF. The J gene is TRBJ2-1, the V gene TRBV28; 12 bases are shared with TRBD1. Germline V gene lookup returns CDR1 MDHEN and CDR2 SYDVKM. V lost 4 bases, J lost 2 bases, and 6 bases stayed unmatched. CDR3 length: 17 amino acids.

This clone has only a few counts. The rearrangement links TRBV6-1 to TRBJ1-1; 9 nucleotides agree with TRBD1. This CDR3 has 15 amino acids. Trimming removed 0 bases from V and 7 bases from J; junction bases left unmatched: 6. The germline CDR1 and CDR2 sequences are MNHNS and SASEGT. CDR3 sequence reads: CASSEAGTGWSEAFF. The CDR3 DNA reads as TGTGCCAGCAGTGAAGCAGGGACAGGGTGGAGTGAAGCTTTCTTT.

This CDR3 is CASSDGGTRGNEQFF. In DNA, the CDR3 is TGTGCCAGCAGTGATGGGGGTACACGAGGCAATGAGCAGTTCTTC. This rearrangement joins TRBV27 to TRBJ2-1, with D perhaps being TRBD1 or TRBD2 (5 bases each). Trimming took off 5 bases at V and 6 bases at J, with 17 bases between the two ends. The CDR3 extends over 15 amino acids. Germline lookup yields CDR1 MNHEY and CDR2 SMNVEV (reference sequence).

The chain links TRBV7-9 to TRBJ2-3; D possibly uses TRBD1 or TRBD2 (6 bases each). The V end lost 2 bases, the J end lost 2 bases, and 8 bases lay between the germline ends. From germline, CDR1 is SEHNR and CDR2 FQNEAQ (reference sequence). This CDR3 is 14 amino acids long. This chain's CDR3 is CASSLSGATDTQYF. In DNA form, the CDR3 reads TGTGCCAGCAGCTTATCGGGGGCCACAGATACGCAGTATTTT.

This rearrangement joins TRBV18 to TRBJ2-2; 9 bases line up with TRBD2. The CDR3 is made up of 17 amino acids. Germline V gene lookup returns CDR1 KGHSH and CDR2 LQKENI. The junction had 10 bases not matched to a gene; V was cut back by 1 base and J by 7 bases. The CDR3 region is CASSPQYQREVNGELFF. CDR3 sequence (DNA): TGTGCCAGCTCACCACAGTACCAGCGGGAGGTAAACGGGGAGCTGTTTTTT.

This chain links TRBV2 with TRBJ2-7; TRBD2 matches at 10 bases. This CDR3 spans 16 amino acids. In germline, CDR1 is SNHLY, CDR2 FYNNEI. Unmatched junction bases numbered 12, after V lost 4 bases and J lost 6 bases. In DNA, the CDR3 is TGTGCCAGCAGTGCCCCTCTCCTAGCGGGAGTTGCCGAGCAGTACTTC. Amino acids: CASSAPLLAGVAEQYF.

V usage is TRBV7-2 and J usage is TRBJ2-7; no firm D call. Per the germline V gene, CDR1 is SGHTA and CDR2 is FQGNSA. The CDR3 has 13 amino acids. Between the trimmed V and J ends, which lost 2 bases and 8 bases, there was a span of 13 bases. In nucleotides, the CDR3 is TGTGCCAGCAGCTTACCCCCCTCCTTGAAGCAGTACTTC. It translates to CASSLPPSLKQYF.

V gene TRBV11-3 combines with J gene TRBJ2-1; the D gene could be TRBD1 or TRBD2 (5 bases each). V dropped 0 bases and J dropped 9 bases, with 12 bases sitting between them. Germline V gene data show CDR1 as SGHNT and CDR2 as YENEEA. This CDR3 comprises 14 residues. For the CDR3, the DNA is TGTGCCAGCAGCTTAGATCACGGGACCCCTGAGCAGTTCTTC. Its translation is CASSLDHGTPEQFF.

In nucleotides, the CDR3 is TGCGCCAGCAGCCCCGGGACTAGCGGGGTGAGAGTCAAAAACATTCAGTACTTC. It is translated as CASSPGTSGVRVKNIQYF. The chain has TRBV4-1 and TRBJ2-4; 13 bases align to TRBD2. The CDR3 totals 18 residues. Germline V gives CDR1 MGHRA, CDR2 YSYEKL. Trimming at V came to 4 bases and at J to 3 bases, leaving 9 bases not matched to a gene.

The chain is built from TRBV12-5 and TRBJ2-2; D uncertain. The CDR3 is 14 amino acids. Germline V lookup: CDR1 LGHNT, CDR2 FRNRAP. Trimming pared 2 bases from V and 2 bases from J, leaving 6 bases between. The CDR3 coding sequence is TGTGCTAGTGGTTTGAGCCGTAACACCGGGGAGCTGTTTTTT. This gives the protein CASGLSRNTGELFF.

This chain links TRBV9 with TRBJ1-1; D is unresolved. This CDR3 comprises 15 residues. CDR1 SGDLS and CDR2 YYNGEE come from the germline V gene. Between the trimmed V and J ends, which lost 3 bases and 1 base, there was a span of 13 bases. CDR3 residues: CASSAPPQRNTEAFF. CDR3 nucleotides: TGTGCCAGCAGCGCACCCCCACAAAGGAACACTGAAGCTTTCTTT.

The chain uses TRBV7-2 and TRBJ2-1, with TRBD2 identical over 8 bases. This CDR3 comprises 15 residues. Losses at the gene ends were 4 bases for V and 1 base for J; bases not matched to a gene: 3. The V gene's germline CDR1 is SGHTA and CDR2 FQGNSA. The CDR3 loop is CASSSVAGSYNEQFF. The CDR3 nucleotides are TGTGCCAGCAGCTCGGTAGCGGGATCCTACAATGAGCAGTTCTTC.

V gene TRBV4-3 combines with J gene TRBJ2-5; TRBD2 is a possible D gene (6 bases). Germline V gene data show CDR1 as LGHNA and CDR2 as YSLEER. This CDR3 contains 13 residues. The germline V and J ends were trimmed by 3 bases and 4 bases, with 9 bases remaining between them. CDR3 in amino acids: CASSQELAETQYF. CDR3 coding DNA: TGCGCCAGCAGCCAGGAACTAGCAGAGACCCAGTACTTC.

The chain has TRBV19 and TRBJ1-1; weak D call: TRBD1 (5 bases). The CDR3 length is 15 residues. Germline V gives CDR1 LNHDA, CDR2 SQIVND (reference sequence). V lost 5 bases to trimming and J lost 4 bases, with 17 bases between them. The CDR3 protein is CASSRSRGVGTEAFF. CDR3 nucleotides: TGTGCCAGTAGTCGGAGTCGAGGGGTGGGCACTGAAGCTTTCTTT.